This T cell receptor beta chain was sequenced for a study of regulatory T cells in long-lasting Graves disease. Study findings and constraints: New patients shared 966 public clonotypes, fewer than the approximately 2,500 shared by persistent patients. Authors noted too few samples as a limitation.

This clonotype was counted a few times. Its antigen is as yet unknown. Documented time point: newly diagnosed GD, antithyroid drugs for less than 3 months. PBMC-derived RNA was used for the TCR library. Criteria from the American Thyroid Association guidelines were applied to diagnose Graves' disease. Construction of the TCR beta libraries employed iRepertoire HTBI primers in conjunction with Arm-PCR of CDR3 regions. TCRdb passed the multiplex PCR reads through MiXCR, listing each CDR3 protein once. The sample has about 420,000 distinct CDR3 sequences; around 15% are singletons. The trim removed 3 bases at V and 12 bases at J, leaving 6 bases unmatched. The CDR3 covers 14 residues. Germline V CDR1 and CDR2: KGHDR, SFDVKD. The sample also formed part of further work on T cells in Graves' hyperthyroidism and ophthalmopathy. That report adds: It was a median approximately 6 months before onset that the model predicted ophthalmopathy.

The rearrangement uses TRBV24-1 and TRBJ2-1; 11 bases are a match to TRBD2. The material sequenced was peripheral blood mononuclear cells (PBMCs), taken at new diagnosis, from a patient treated with antithyroid drugs. This clonotype originated in a woman under 30 with Graves disease. The CDR3 spells CATSDLASGRSQFF. For the CDR3, the DNA is TGTGCCACCAGTGATCTCGCTAGCGGGAGGTCGCAGTTCTTC.